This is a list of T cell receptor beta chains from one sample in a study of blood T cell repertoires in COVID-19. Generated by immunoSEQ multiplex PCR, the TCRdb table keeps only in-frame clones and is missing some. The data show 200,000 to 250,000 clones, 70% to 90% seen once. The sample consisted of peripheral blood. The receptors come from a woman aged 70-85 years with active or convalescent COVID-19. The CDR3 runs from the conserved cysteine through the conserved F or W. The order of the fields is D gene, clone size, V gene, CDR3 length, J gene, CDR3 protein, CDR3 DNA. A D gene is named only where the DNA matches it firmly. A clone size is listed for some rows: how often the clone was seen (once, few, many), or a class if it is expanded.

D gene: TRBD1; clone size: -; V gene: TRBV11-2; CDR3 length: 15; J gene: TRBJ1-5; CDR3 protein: CASSPTGGSNQPQHF; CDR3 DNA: TGTGCCAGCAGCCCTACAGGGGGGAGCAATCAGCCCCAGCATTTT
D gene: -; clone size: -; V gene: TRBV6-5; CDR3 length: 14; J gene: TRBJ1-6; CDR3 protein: CASSYRRDNSPLHF; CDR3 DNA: TGTGCCAGCAGTTATAGGAGGGATAATTCACCCCTCCACTTT
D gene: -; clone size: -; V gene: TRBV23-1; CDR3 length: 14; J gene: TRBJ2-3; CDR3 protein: CASSHADSADTQYF; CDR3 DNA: TGCGCCAGCAGTCACGCGGATTCCGCAGATACGCAGTATTTT
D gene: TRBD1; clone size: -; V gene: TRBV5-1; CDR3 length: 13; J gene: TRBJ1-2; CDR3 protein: CASRTGYPDGYTF; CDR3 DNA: TGCGCCAGTCGGACAGGGTATCCGGATGGCTACACCTTC
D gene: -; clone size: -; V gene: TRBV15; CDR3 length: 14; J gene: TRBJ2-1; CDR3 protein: CATSRVAGPNEQFF; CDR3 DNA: TGTGCCACCAGCAGAGTTGCGGGGCCCAATGAGCAGTTCTTC
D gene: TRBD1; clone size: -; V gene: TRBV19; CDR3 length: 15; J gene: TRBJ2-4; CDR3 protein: CASSDRGFGKNIQYF; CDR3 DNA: TGTGCCAGTAGCGACAGGGGTTTCGGCAAAAACATTCAGTACTTC
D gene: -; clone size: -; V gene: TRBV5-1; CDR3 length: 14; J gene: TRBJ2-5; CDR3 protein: CASSEGVALETQYF; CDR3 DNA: TGCGCCAGCAGCGAGGGAGTAGCCCTAGAGACCCAGTACTTC
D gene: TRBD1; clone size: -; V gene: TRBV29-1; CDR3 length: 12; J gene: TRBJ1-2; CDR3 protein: CSVLQGDYGYTF; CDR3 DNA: TGCAGCGTTCTACAGGGGGACTATGGCTACACCTTC
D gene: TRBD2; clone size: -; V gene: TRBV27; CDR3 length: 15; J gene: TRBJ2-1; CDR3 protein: CASSLRRLAENEQFF; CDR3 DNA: TGTGCCAGCAGTTTACGGCGACTAGCTGAGAATGAGCAGTTCTTC
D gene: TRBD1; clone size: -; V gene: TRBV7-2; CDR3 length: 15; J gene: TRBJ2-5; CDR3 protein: CASSSRTGGGETQYF; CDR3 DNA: TGTGCCAGCAGCTCCCGGACAGGGGGCGGAGAGACCCAGTACTTC
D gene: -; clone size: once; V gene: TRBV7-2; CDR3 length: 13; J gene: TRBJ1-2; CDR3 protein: CASSLRQLYGYTF; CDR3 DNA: TGTGCCAGCAGCTTAAGACAGCTCTATGGCTACACCTTC
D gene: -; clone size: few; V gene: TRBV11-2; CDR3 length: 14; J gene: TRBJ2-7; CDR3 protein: CASSHAGQPYEQYF; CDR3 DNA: TGTGCCAGCAGCCACGCGGGACAGCCCTACGAGCAGTACTTC
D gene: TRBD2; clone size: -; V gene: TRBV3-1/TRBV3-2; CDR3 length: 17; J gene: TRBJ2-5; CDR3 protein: CASSPPIAGTLLKTQYF; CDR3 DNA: TGTGCCAGCAGCCCCCCTATAGCGGGGACTCTCTTGAAGACCCAGTACTTC
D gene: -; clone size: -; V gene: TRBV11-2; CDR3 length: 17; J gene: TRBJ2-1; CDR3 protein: CASSPRVMADTYNEQFF; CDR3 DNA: TGTGCCAGCAGCCCCCGTGTTATGGCTGATACCTACAATGAGCAGTTCTTC
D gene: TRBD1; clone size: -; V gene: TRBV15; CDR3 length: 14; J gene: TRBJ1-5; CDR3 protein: CATSQGDSVETQHF; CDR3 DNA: TGTGCCACCAGCCAGGGGGACAGCGTAGAGACCCAGCATTTT
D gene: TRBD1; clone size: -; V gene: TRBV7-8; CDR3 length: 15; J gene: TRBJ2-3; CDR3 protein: CASSPQGAHTDTQYF; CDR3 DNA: TGTGCCAGCAGCCCCCAGGGGGCTCACACAGATACGCAGTATTTT
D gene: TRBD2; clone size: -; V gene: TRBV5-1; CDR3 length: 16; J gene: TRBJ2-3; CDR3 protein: CASSLAVAGDTDTQYF; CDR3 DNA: TGCGCCAGCAGCTTGGCAGTAGCGGGGGACACAGATACGCAGTATTTT
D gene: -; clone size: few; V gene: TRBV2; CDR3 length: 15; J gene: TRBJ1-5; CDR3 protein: CASSEALRGNQPQHF; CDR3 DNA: TGTGCCAGCAGTGAAGCGCTTCGCGGAAATCAGCCCCAGCATTTT
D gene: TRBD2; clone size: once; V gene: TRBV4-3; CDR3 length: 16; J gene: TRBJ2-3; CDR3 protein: CASSQELAGGPDTQYF; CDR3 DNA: TGCGCCAGCAGCCAAGAATTGGCGGGGGGGCCGGATACGCAGTATTTT
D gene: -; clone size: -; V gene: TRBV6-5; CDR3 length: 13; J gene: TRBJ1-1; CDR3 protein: CATGSFMNTEAFF; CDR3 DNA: TGTGCCACCGGTAGCTTTATGAACACTGAAGCTTTCTTT
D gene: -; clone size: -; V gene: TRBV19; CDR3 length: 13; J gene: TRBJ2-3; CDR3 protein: CASSLRQTDTQYF; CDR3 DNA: TGTGCCAGTAGTCTCCGACAGACAGATACGCAGTATTTT
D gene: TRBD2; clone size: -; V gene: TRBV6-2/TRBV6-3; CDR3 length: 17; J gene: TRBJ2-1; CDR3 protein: CASSYSILTSGGNEQFF; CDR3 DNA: TGTGCCAGCAGTTACTCGATCCTGACTAGCGGTGGCAATGAGCAGTTCTTC
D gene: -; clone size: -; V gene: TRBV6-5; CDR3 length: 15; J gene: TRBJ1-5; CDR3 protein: CASRSSLYSNQPQHF; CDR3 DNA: TGTGCCAGCAGATCGAGCCTCTATAGCAATCAGCCCCAGCATTTT
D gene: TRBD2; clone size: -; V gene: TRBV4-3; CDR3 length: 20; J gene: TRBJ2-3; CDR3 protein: CASSQGLAGGRLRSTDTQYF; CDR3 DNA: TGCGCCAGCAGCCAAGGTTTGGCGGGGGGACGCCTCCGTAGCACAGATACGCAGTATTTT
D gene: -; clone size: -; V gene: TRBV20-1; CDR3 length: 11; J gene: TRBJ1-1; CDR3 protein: CSAERNTEAFF; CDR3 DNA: TGCAGTGCTGAGAGGAACACTGAAGCTTTCTTT
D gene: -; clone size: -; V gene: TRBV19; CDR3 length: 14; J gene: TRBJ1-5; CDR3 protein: CASTATDPNQPQHF; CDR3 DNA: TGTGCCAGCACCGCGACAGACCCTAATCAGCCCCAGCATTTT
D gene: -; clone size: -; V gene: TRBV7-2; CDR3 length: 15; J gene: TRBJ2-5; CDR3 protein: CASSTLDRDQETQYF; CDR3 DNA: TGTGCCAGCAGCACCCTGGACAGAGACCAAGAGACCCAGTACTTC
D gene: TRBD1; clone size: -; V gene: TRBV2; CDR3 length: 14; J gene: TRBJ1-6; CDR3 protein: CASARDSHNSPLHF; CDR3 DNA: TGTGCCAGCGCCCGGGACAGCCATAATTCACCCCTCCACTTT
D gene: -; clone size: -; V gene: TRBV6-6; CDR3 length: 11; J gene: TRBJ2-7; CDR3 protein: CASGGNHEQYF; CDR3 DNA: TGTGCCAGCGGAGGGAACCACGAGCAGTACTTC
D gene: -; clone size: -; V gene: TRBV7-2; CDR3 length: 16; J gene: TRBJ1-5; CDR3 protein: CASSLVRGSGNQPQHF; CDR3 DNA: TGTGCCAGCAGCTTAGTGAGAGGCTCGGGCAATCAGCCCCAGCATTTT
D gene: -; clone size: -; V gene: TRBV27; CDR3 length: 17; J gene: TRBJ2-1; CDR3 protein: CASSAWPGKSSYNEQLF; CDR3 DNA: TGTGCCAGCAGTGCTTGGCCAGGGAAGAGCTCCTACAATGAGCAGCTCTTC
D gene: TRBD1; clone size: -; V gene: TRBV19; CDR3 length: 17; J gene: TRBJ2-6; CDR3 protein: CASSTGTGSSGANVLTF; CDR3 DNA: TGTGCCAGTAGTACCGGGACAGGGAGCTCTGGGGCCAACGTCCTGACTTTC
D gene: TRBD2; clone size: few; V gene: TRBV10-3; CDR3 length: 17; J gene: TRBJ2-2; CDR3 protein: CAISGGLAGGNTGELFF; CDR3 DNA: TGTGCCATCAGTGGGGGACTAGCGGGTGGGAACACCGGGGAGCTGTTTTTT
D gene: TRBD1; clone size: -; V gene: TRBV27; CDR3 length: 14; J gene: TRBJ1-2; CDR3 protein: CASSNRGRGYGYTF; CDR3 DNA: TGTGCCAGCAGCAACAGGGGGCGTGGATATGGCTACACCTTC
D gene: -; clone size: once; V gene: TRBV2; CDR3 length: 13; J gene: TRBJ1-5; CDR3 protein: CASRSRVDQPQHF; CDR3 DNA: TGTGCCAGCAGGTCCAGGGTAGACCAGCCCCAGCATTTT
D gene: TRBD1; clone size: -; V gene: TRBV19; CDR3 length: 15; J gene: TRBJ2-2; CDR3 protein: CASSTGTGNTGELFF; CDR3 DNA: TGTGCCAGTAGTACCGGGACAGGGAACACCGGGGAGCTGTTTTTT